The subject of this entry is one T cell receptor beta chain. Its antigen is undetermined. The data are from a study of cytomegalovirus exposure and HLA in healthy donors. The CDR3 has 12 amino acids. Trimming stripped 1 base from V and 12 bases from J, with 10 bases between. Germline V gene lookup returns CDR1 MDHEN and CDR2 SYDVKM. Amplification used 60 Vbeta primers and 13 Jbeta primers. The repertoire was sequenced with immunoSEQ multiplex PCR; TCRdb's copy has only in-frame clones and lacks some. The data show roughly 98,000 clones, with 81% seen just once and roughly 1.4% held by the top ten. Whole-study results and caveats: Later examination showed HLA-associated TCR beta chains had greater clonal expansion than equally common others. Follow-up analysis later connected one missense variant in DCLRE1C with trimming of TCR beta V- and J-genes. Reportedly, cytomegalovirus status was diagnosed with high sensitivity and specificity. In a later analysis, the majority of CMV-associated beta chains seemingly showed HLA restriction.

The clonotype originates from a man between 40 and 49 years old in good health and CMV-seronegative. V and J are TRBV28 and TRBJ2-1; D is possibly TRBD1 (6 bases). The sequencing sample was made of PBMCs. This CDR3 reads CASSLLGAGQFF. DNA for the CDR3: TGTGCCAGCAGTTTATTGGGGGCGGGGCAGTTCTTC.